Listed below are T cell receptor beta chains from one sample, sequenced in a study of response to subunit inactivated influenza vaccine. Each CDR3 protein gets one entry after TCRdb re-called the RT-PCR reads with MiXCR. The sample includes 600,000 to 850,000 distinct CDR3 sequences, approximately 14% of them seen just once. This material consisted of PBMCs from blood, taken 14 to 15 days before vaccination. The receptor set was obtained from a man between 50 and 59 years old who received an inactivated influenza vaccine. Each CDR3 is given with its conserved first and last residue. Each record gives: CDR3 protein, CDR3 DNA, clone size, V gene, D gene, J gene. A D gene is named only where the DNA matches it firmly. Clone size is stated in some rows and not others, as once, few, many or a class when expanded.

CDR3aa: CASSQDLTQGERGYTF; CDR3nt: TGCGCCAGCAGCCAAGATTTGACCCAGGGGGAGCGTGGCTACACCTTC; abundance: few; v_gene: TRBV4-1; d_gene: TRBD1; j_gene: TRBJ1-2
CDR3aa: CASSQQGFHWQYF; CDR3nt: TGTGCCAGCAGCCAACAGGGGTTCCACTGGCAGTACTTC; abundance: NA; v_gene: TRBV6-6; d_gene: TRBD1; j_gene: TRBJ2-7
CDR3aa: CASSQGAWNTGELFF; CDR3nt: TGCGCCAGCAGCCAAGGGGCATGGAACACCGGGGAGCTGTTTTTT; abundance: few; v_gene: TRBV4-3; d_gene: NA; j_gene: TRBJ2-2
CDR3aa: CASSQEGQRSGNTIYF; CDR3nt: TGCGCCAGCAGCCAAGAGGGACAGCGCTCTGGAAACACCATATATTTT; abundance: many; v_gene: TRBV4-1; d_gene: TRBD1; j_gene: TRBJ1-3
CDR3aa: CATSDLKTSGFTDTQYF; CDR3nt: TGTGCCACCAGTGATTTGAAGACTAGCGGTTTCACAGATACGCAGTATTTT; abundance: few; v_gene: TRBV24-1; d_gene: TRBD2; j_gene: TRBJ2-3
CDR3aa: CASSLVGGGNNEQFF; CDR3nt: TGTGCCAGCAGCTTAGTCGGCGGGGGGAACAATGAGCAGTTCTTC; abundance: few; v_gene: TRBV7-2; d_gene: TRBD2; j_gene: TRBJ2-1
CDR3aa: CASSALDREPTGELFF; CDR3nt: TGTGCCAGCAGCGCCCTGGACAGGGAACCCACCGGGGAGCTGTTTTTT; abundance: many; v_gene: TRBV9; d_gene: TRBD1; j_gene: TRBJ2-2
CDR3aa: CASSLVQGANTEAFF; CDR3nt: TGTGCCAGCAGCTTAGTTCAGGGGGCAAACACTGAAGCTTTCTTT; abundance: NA; v_gene: TRBV7-2; d_gene: TRBD1; j_gene: TRBJ1-1
CDR3aa: CASSQDPSSGGTDTQYF; CDR3nt: TGTGCCAGCAGCCAAGACCCCTCCAGCGGGGGCACAGATACGCAGTATTTT; abundance: many; v_gene: TRBV4-2; d_gene: TRBD2; j_gene: TRBJ2-3
CDR3aa: CASSQERASRTYTF; CDR3nt: TGCGCCAGCAGCCAGGAACGGGCCTCTAGGACCTACACCTTC; abundance: few; v_gene: TRBV4-3; d_gene: NA; j_gene: TRBJ1-2
CDR3aa: CASSAGTSGTHNEQFF; CDR3nt: TGTGCCAGCAGTGCGGGGACTAGCGGGACACACAATGAGCAGTTCTTC; abundance: NA; v_gene: TRBV2; d_gene: TRBD2; j_gene: TRBJ2-1
CDR3aa: CAISEAGASDTQYF; CDR3nt: TGTGCCATCAGTGAAGCGGGAGCTTCAGATACGCAGTATTTT; abundance: NA; v_gene: TRBV10-3; d_gene: TRBD2; j_gene: TRBJ2-3
CDR3aa: CASSVEPISLPSFF; CDR3nt: TGTGCCAGCAGCGTAGAGCCAATATCATTACCCTCGTTCTTC; abundance: few; v_gene: TRBV9; d_gene: NA; j_gene: TRBJ2-1
CDR3aa: CSVVTVANYGYTF; CDR3nt: TGCAGCGTTGTGACAGTTGCTAACTATGGCTACACCTTC; abundance: NA; v_gene: TRBV29-1; d_gene: NA; j_gene: TRBJ1-2
CDR3aa: CSARVRGRTDTQYF; CDR3nt: TGCAGTGCTAGAGTGCGCGGCCGCACAGATACGCAGTATTTT; abundance: NA; v_gene: TRBV20-1; d_gene: NA; j_gene: TRBJ2-3
CDR3aa: CSATRERTGGSEAFF; CDR3nt: TGCAGTGCCACTAGGGAGCGGACAGGGGGCTCCGAAGCTTTCTTT; abundance: NA; v_gene: TRBV20-1; d_gene: TRBD1; j_gene: TRBJ1-1
CDR3aa: CASKNGIDNQPQHF; CDR3nt: TGTGCCAGCAAGAACGGCATCGACAATCAGCCCCAGCATTTT; abundance: NA; v_gene: TRBV2; d_gene: NA; j_gene: TRBJ1-5
CDR3aa: CASSQVPGGFDTEAFF; CDR3nt: TGTGCCAGCAGCCAGGTCCCTGGGGGCTTCGACACTGAAGCTTTCTTT; abundance: NA; v_gene: TRBV3-1; d_gene: NA; j_gene: TRBJ1-1
CDR3aa: CASSAGAGAEAFF; CDR3nt: TGCGCCAGCAGCGCCGGGGCCGGGGCTGAAGCTTTCTTT; abundance: NA; v_gene: TRBV5-1; d_gene: NA; j_gene: TRBJ1-1
CDR3aa: CASSDSVASYNEQFF; CDR3nt: TGTGCCAGCAGTGACAGCGTAGCCTCCTACAATGAGCAGTTCTTC; abundance: NA; v_gene: TRBV2; d_gene: NA; j_gene: TRBJ2-1
CDR3aa: CASKVGTSVSGANVLTF; CDR3nt: TGTGCCAGCAAAGTGGGGACTAGCGTGTCTGGGGCCAACGTCCTGACTTTC; abundance: few; v_gene: TRBV6-1; d_gene: TRBD2; j_gene: TRBJ2-6
CDR3aa: CASNRGTNEKLFF; CDR3nt: TGTGCCAGCAACAGGGGAACTAATGAAAAACTGTTTTTT; abundance: NA; v_gene: TRBV25-1; d_gene: TRBD1; j_gene: TRBJ1-4
CDR3aa: CASSLLGQVIPTGKFF; CDR3nt: TGTGCCAGCAGCTTACTCGGACAGGTGATACCCACTGGGAAGTTCTTC; abundance: NA; v_gene: TRBV7-8; d_gene: TRBD1; j_gene: TRBJ2-1
CDR3aa: CASSLRNQGNTEAFF; CDR3nt: TGTGCCAGCAGCTTGCGAAACCAGGGGAACACTGAAGCTTTCTTT; abundance: few; v_gene: TRBV5-6; d_gene: NA; j_gene: TRBJ1-1
CDR3aa: CASRSGGRTDTQYF; CDR3nt: TGTGCCAGCAGGTCGGGGGGCCGTACAGATACGCAGTATTTT; abundance: NA; v_gene: TRBV28; d_gene: NA; j_gene: TRBJ2-3
CDR3aa: CASSPPRVGSEQYF; CDR3nt: TGTGCCAGCTCACCACCCAGGGTTGGAAGCGAGCAGTACTTC; abundance: NA; v_gene: TRBV18; d_gene: NA; j_gene: TRBJ2-7
CDR3aa: CASRRGGNTEAFF; CDR3nt: TGTGCCAGCAGGAGAGGGGGGAACACTGAAGCTTTCTTT; abundance: many; v_gene: TRBV5-6; d_gene: NA; j_gene: TRBJ1-1
CDR3aa: CASSQESRGADTQYF; CDR3nt: TGTGCCAGCAGCCAAGAGAGTAGGGGGGCAGATACGCAGTATTTT; abundance: few; v_gene: TRBV4-2; d_gene: NA; j_gene: TRBJ2-3
CDR3aa: CASSHGRTNTEAFF; CDR3nt: TGCGCCAGCAGCCACGGACGGACGAACACTGAAGCTTTCTTT; abundance: NA; v_gene: TRBV4-1; d_gene: NA; j_gene: TRBJ1-1
CDR3aa: CATSRVGQGFSETQYF; CDR3nt: TGTGCCACCAGCAGAGTTGGACAGGGGTTTTCAGAGACCCAGTACTTC; abundance: few; v_gene: TRBV15; d_gene: TRBD1; j_gene: TRBJ2-5
CDR3aa: CASSFRPSGQPQHF; CDR3nt: TGTGCCAGCAGTTTCCGGCCGTCCGGTCAGCCCCAGCATTTT; abundance: NA; v_gene: TRBV12-3/TRBV12-4; d_gene: NA; j_gene: TRBJ1-5
CDR3aa: CASSLGFGSSSYNEQFF; CDR3nt: TGTGCCAGCAGCTTGGGATTCGGTAGCAGTTCCTACAATGAGCAGTTCTTC; abundance: few; v_gene: TRBV5-6; d_gene: NA; j_gene: TRBJ2-1
CDR3aa: CASSLGPFWTVDNEQFF; CDR3nt: TGTGCCAGCAGCTTGGGCCCTTTTTGGACGGTAGACAATGAGCAGTTCTTC; abundance: NA; v_gene: TRBV11-2; d_gene: NA; j_gene: TRBJ2-1
CDR3aa: CASKEGTNSYEQYF; CDR3nt: TGTGCCAGCAAAGAGGGGACCAACTCCTACGAGCAGTACTTC; abundance: NA; v_gene: TRBV27; d_gene: NA; j_gene: TRBJ2-7
CDR3aa: CSARGEGQFF; CDR3nt: TGCAGCGCGAGAGGGGAAGGGCAGTTCTTC; abundance: many; v_gene: TRBV29-1; d_gene: NA; j_gene: TRBJ2-1
CDR3aa: CASSQDTDQETQYF; CDR3nt: TGCGCCAGCAGCCAGGACACGGACCAAGAGACCCAGTACTTC; abundance: NA; v_gene: TRBV4-1; d_gene: NA; j_gene: TRBJ2-5
CDR3aa: CASSRLWGRDTQYF; CDR3nt: TGTGCCAGCAGCCGGTTGTGGGGCCGGGATACGCAGTATTTT; abundance: NA; v_gene: TRBV12-3/TRBV12-4; d_gene: NA; j_gene: TRBJ2-3
CDR3aa: CASSSSIAGARTDTQYF; CDR3nt: TGTGCCAGCAGCTCATCTATAGCGGGGGCCCGCACAGATACGCAGTATTTT; abundance: few; v_gene: TRBV11-2; d_gene: TRBD2; j_gene: TRBJ2-3
CDR3aa: CASIPPSGGANEQFF; CDR3nt: TGTGCCAGCATTCCGCCAAGCGGGGGGGCTAATGAGCAGTTCTTC; abundance: few; v_gene: TRBV28; d_gene: TRBD2; j_gene: TRBJ2-1
CDR3aa: CSASRGSGYTDTQYF; CDR3nt: TGCAGTGCTAGTCGGGGTAGCGGATACACAGATACGCAGTATTTT; abundance: few; v_gene: TRBV20-1; d_gene: NA; j_gene: TRBJ2-3
CDR3aa: CASSPGEQVNTEAFF; CDR3nt: TGTGCCAGCAGTCCGGGGGAACAGGTGAACACTGAAGCTTTCTTT; abundance: NA; v_gene: TRBV27; d_gene: NA; j_gene: TRBJ1-1